The 17 T cell receptor beta chains listed next were all sequenced from one sample in a study of CD8 T cells in ankylosing spondylitis listed by TCRdb under 2017. Library creation used 5' RACE. TCRdb names Illumina HiSeq 2500 as the instrument used. TCRdb trimmed the raw reads at Q25, called clones with MiXCR and kept productive beta chains. Identical CDR3 protein sequences are pooled into one entry, listed with their most common genes and DNA. The sample yields about 170,000 distinct CDR3 sequences; 15% to 20% were counted once. The top ten clones comprise over 7% of the sample. Sequencing was performed on blood, either unsorted or a sorted T cell fraction (not recorded which). These receptors all stem from a male donor with ankylosing spondylitis or in good health (not recorded which).

The CDR3 sequence: CASSVEWSSYEQYF. DNA for the CDR3: TGTGCCAGCAGCGTAGAGTGGAGCTCCTACGAGCAGTACTTC. The V gene is TRBV28, the J gene TRBJ2-7; D is ambiguous. This CDR3 is 14 amino acids long. Deletions cut 6 bases from V and 0 bases from J, with 12 bases between. Germline V gene lookup returns CDR1 MDHEN and CDR2 SYDVKM.

This clonotype occurred many times. The rearrangement joins TRBV20-1 to TRBJ2-1; no reliable D call. CDR3 length: 14 residues. The V end lost 6 bases, the J end lost 0 bases, and 12 bases lay between the germline ends. The germline V gene encodes CDR1 DFQATT and CDR2 SNEGSKA (reference sequence). As DNA, the CDR3 is TGCAGTGCGCCGCCAGAGAGCTCCTACAATGAGCAGTTCTTC. This encodes CSAPPESSYNEQFF.

The sample holds many counts of this clonotype. The chain is built from TRBV10-3 and TRBJ2-7, with D hard to call. The V end was cut by 6 bases, the J end by 6 bases, with 12 bases between. Looked up from germline, CDR1 is ENHRY and CDR2 is SYGVKD. This CDR3 has 12 amino acids. This CDR3 reads CAISFDRVEQYF. CDR3 coding DNA: TGTGCCATCAGCTTTGACCGGGTCGAGCAGTACTTC.

This clonotype occurred a few times. The chain uses TRBV28 and TRBJ2-1; D unclear. V was cut by 7 bases and J by 0 bases, with 13 bases left in between. Germline V CDR1 and CDR2: MDHEN, SYDVKM. There are 15 residues in the CDR3. The CDR3 protein is CASNRVPISYNEQFF. The CDR3 DNA follows: TGTGCCAGCAACAGAGTGCCGATCTCCTACAATGAGCAGTTCTTC.

The chain employs TRBV28 and TRBJ1-5; D uncertain. The V gene's germline CDR1 is MDHEN and CDR2 SYDVKM. V shed 7 bases and J shed 9 bases, with 13 bases lying between them. The CDR3 extends over 12 amino acids. The CDR3 here is CASTGVSRPQHF. DNA of the CDR3: TGTGCCAGCACCGGAGTTAGTCGGCCCCAGCATTTT.

This CDR3 is CASSPAGHTYEQYF. CDR3 bases: TGTGCCAGCAGTCCGGCCGGACATACCTACGAGCAGTACTTC. The chain has TRBV28 and TRBJ2-7; D perhaps matches TRBD1 (5 bases). Germline V lookup: CDR1 MDHEN, CDR2 SYDVKM. This CDR3 is built from 14 residues. Trimming removed 5 bases from V and 2 bases from J, with 13 bases in between.

This clonotype was recorded a few times. The genes are TRBV12-3 or TRBV12-4 and TRBJ1-6; perhaps TRBD1 as D (5 bases). CDR3 length: 16 residues. V lost 3 bases and J 4 bases, leaving 13 bases between the germline ends. The chain's CDR3 is CASSLGRTIYNSPLHF. The DNA of the CDR3 is TGTGCCAGCAGTTTGGGACGGACTATTTATAATTCACCCCTCCACTTT.

This clonotype turned up a few times. This chain links TRBV11-1 with TRBJ2-2; TRBD2 matches at 10 bases. V lost 3 bases, J lost 5 bases, and 6 bases stayed unmatched. This CDR3 is 16 amino acids long. Germline V gene data show CDR1 as SGHAT and CDR2 as FQDESV (reference sequence). The CDR3: CASSLYGTSVTGELFF. The DNA of the CDR3 is TGTGCCAGCAGCTTGTACGGGACTAGCGTAACCGGGGAGCTGTTTTTT.

The V gene is TRBV24-1, the J gene TRBJ2-5; 11 bases align to TRBD2. The CDR3 totals 15 residues. Losses at the gene ends were 5 bases for V and 1 base for J; bases not matched to a gene: 2. The germline V gene has CDR1 KGHDR and CDR2 SFDVKD. CDR3 amino acids: CATSGTSGSQETQYF. Written as DNA, the CDR3 is TGTGCCACCAGTGGTACTAGCGGGAGCCAAGAGACCCAGTACTTC.

CDR3: CASSWDRGGEQYF. CDR3 DNA: TGTGCCAGCAGCTGGGACAGGGGAGGCGAGCAGTACTTC. This sequence joins TRBV11-2 and TRBJ2-7; 10 nucleotides line up with TRBD1. V lost 4 bases, J lost 6 bases, and 3 bases stayed unmatched. From germline, CDR1 is SGHAT and CDR2 FQNNGV. The length of the CDR3 is 13 residues.

This clonotype was seen repeatedly, ten times or more. The genes are TRBV20-1 and TRBJ1-5; 10 nucleotides align to TRBD1. J was trimmed by 7 bases and V by 6 bases; bases with no gene match: 6. The CDR3 loop spans 13 amino acids. Germline V gives CDR1 DFQATT, CDR2 SNEGSKA (reference sequence). CDR3 region: CSAPGQGLQPQHF. The DNA of the CDR3 is TGCAGTGCCCCGGGACAGGGGTTACAGCCCCAGCATTTT.

This clonotype was counted only a few times. V usage is TRBV10-3 and J usage is TRBJ2-3; perhaps TRBD2 as D (5 bases). V lost 4 bases, J lost 2 bases, and 13 bases lay in between. In germline, CDR1 is ENHRY, CDR2 SYGVKD. This CDR3 is 15 amino acids long. CDR3 bases: TGTGCCATCAGTGCAAGCGGCGGGTACACAGATACGCAGTATTTT. Its translation: CAISASGGYTDTQYF.

In this sample, this clonotype turned up many times. The chain combines TRBV5-1 with TRBJ1-4, with 8 bases that match TRBD1. The germline CDR1 and CDR2 sequences are SGHRS and YFSETQ. CDR3 length: 16 amino acids. Trimming at V came to 4 bases and at J to 0 bases, leaving 5 bases not matched to a gene. CDR3 loop: CASSGTGVATNEKLFF. The CDR3 nucleotides are TGCGCCAGCAGCGGGACAGGAGTTGCAACTAATGAAAAACTGTTTTTT.

This clonotype has just a few counts. The DNA of the CDR3 is TGTGCCAGCAGCGATAGCGGGAGGACAGATACGCAGTATTTT. Amino acid sequence: CASSDSGRTDTQYF. The V gene is TRBV9, the J gene TRBJ2-3; 10 positions agree with TRBD2. CDR1 is SGDLS, CDR2 YYNGEE, per germline. The V segment lost 3 bases and the J segment 3 bases; nucleotides outside the gene matches: 1. The CDR3 is 14 residues long.

This clonotype was seen at least ten times. J is TRBJ1-4 and V is TRBV10-3; no clear D gene. Trimming shortened V by 2 bases and J by 7 bases, and 11 bases separated the two germline ends. Germline V gene data show CDR1 as ENHRY and CDR2 as SYGVKD. The CDR3 extends over 14 amino acids. The CDR3 spells CAISEVGGSEKLFF. DNA for the CDR3: TGTGCCATCAGTGAGGTGGGCGGATCTGAAAAACTGTTTTTT.

Many counts were recorded for this clonotype. The V and J genes are TRBV12-5 and TRBJ2-1, with D possibly TRBD1 on 5 matching bases. This CDR3 comprises 15 residues. The V and J ends lost 8 bases and 7 bases respectively, with 21 bases between them. Looked up from germline, CDR1 is LGHNT and CDR2 is FRNRAP. The CDR3 reads CASSNGASRGNEQFF. The CDR3 coding sequence is TGTGCTAGTTCCAATGGGGCTTCAAGGGGAAATGAGCAGTTCTTC.

This clonotype was seen a few times. V usage is TRBV2 and J usage is TRBJ2-1; 13 bases match TRBD2. The J segment lost 0 bases and the V segment lost 1 base, leaving 6 bases of the junction unmatched. The germline V gene has CDR1 SNHLY and CDR2 FYNNEI. The CDR3 sequence is 19 residues long. The CDR3 region is CASSEEGLAGSSSYNEQFF. In DNA, the CDR3 is TGTGCCAGCAGTGAAGAGGGACTAGCGGGATCAAGCTCCTACAATGAGCAGTTCTTC.